This is a list of T cell receptor beta chains from one sample in a study of blood T cell repertoires in COVID-19. Assay used: immunoSEQ multiplex PCR; TCRdb lists only in-frame clones, some missing. Among approximately 300,000 clones listed, approximately 89% were seen once. The sample was PBMCs or T cells enriched from blood (not recorded which). The receptors here all came from a woman younger than 45 who had recovered from COVID-19. CDR3s include the opening cysteine and the closing phenylalanine or tryptophan. D genes are given only for firm matches. Only some rows state a clone size, as once, few, many or a class for expanded clones.

d_gene: TRBD2
v_gene: TRBV3-1/TRBV3-2
abundance: NA
j_gene: TRBJ2-2
CDR3nt: TGTGCCAGCAGTTATAGCGGGGTGAACACCGGGGAGCTGTTTTTT
CDR3aa: CASSYSGVNTGELFF

d_gene: NA
v_gene: TRBV10-2
abundance: NA
j_gene: TRBJ2-2
CDR3nt: TGCGCCAGCAGTGGAGGGTATCTTGAGGGTCCAACCTCGAACACCGGGGAGCTGTTTTTT
CDR3aa: CASSGGYLEGPTSNTGELFF

d_gene: NA
v_gene: TRBV2
abundance: NA
j_gene: TRBJ2-5
CDR3nt: TGTGCCAGCAGTCAAGAGGGGCGCGAGACCCAGTACTTC
CDR3aa: CASSQEGRETQYF

d_gene: NA
v_gene: TRBV6-5
abundance: NA
j_gene: TRBJ1-1
CDR3nt: TGTGCCAGCAGCCCCGTTCGGGGAGTGAACACTGAAGCTTTCTTT
CDR3aa: CASSPVRGVNTEAFF

d_gene: NA
v_gene: TRBV24-1
abundance: NA
j_gene: TRBJ1-1
CDR3nt: TGTGCCACCAGTGATGCGGGGGGGAGGGAAGCTTTCTTT
CDR3aa: CATSDAGGREAFF

d_gene: TRBD1
v_gene: TRBV5-1
abundance: once
j_gene: TRBJ2-7
CDR3nt: TGCGCCAGCAGCACAGGGGGGAACGAGCAGTACTTC
CDR3aa: CASSTGGNEQYF

d_gene: NA
v_gene: TRBV7-6
abundance: once
j_gene: TRBJ2-3
CDR3nt: TGTGCCAGCAGCCCCGGAGCAGATACGCAGTATTTT
CDR3aa: CASSPGADTQYF

d_gene: TRBD2
v_gene: TRBV10-3
abundance: NA
j_gene: TRBJ2-7
CDR3nt: TGTGCCATCAGTGAGGGACTAGCGGGGAGCTACGAGCAGTACTTC
CDR3aa: CAISEGLAGSYEQYF

d_gene: TRBD1
v_gene: TRBV6-5
abundance: NA
j_gene: TRBJ1-2
CDR3nt: TGTGCCAGCAGTCTAGGGACAGGGACCGGCTACACCTTC
CDR3aa: CASSLGTGTGYTF

d_gene: NA
v_gene: TRBV14
abundance: NA
j_gene: TRBJ2-1
CDR3nt: TGTGCCAGCAGCCAAGAGGTAGCGGCCCCCTACAATGAGCAGTTCTTC
CDR3aa: CASSQEVAAPYNEQFF

d_gene: TRBD1
v_gene: TRBV18
abundance: NA
j_gene: TRBJ1-1
CDR3nt: TGTGCCAGCTCACCGAGACAGGGGGGCATGAACACTGAAGCTTTCTTT
CDR3aa: CASSPRQGGMNTEAFF

d_gene: TRBD2
v_gene: TRBV24-1
abundance: many
j_gene: TRBJ2-7
CDR3nt: TGTGCCACCAGTGGTTATAGCGGGCCACCCTACGAGCAGTACTTC
CDR3aa: CATSGYSGPPYEQYF

d_gene: NA
v_gene: TRBV6-5
abundance: NA
j_gene: TRBJ1-3
CDR3nt: TGTGCTACCTACCCGGGAAACACCATATATTTT
CDR3aa: CATYPGNTIYF

d_gene: TRBD1
v_gene: TRBV4-2
abundance: NA
j_gene: TRBJ1-1
CDR3nt: TGTGCCACTTTAGGACAGGGGTACACTGAAGCTTTCTTT
CDR3aa: CATLGQGYTEAFF

d_gene: TRBD1
v_gene: TRBV7-8
abundance: NA
j_gene: TRBJ2-7
CDR3nt: TGTGCCAGCAGCGACCAGACCGGGACAGGGCCTTACGAGCAGTACTTC
CDR3aa: CASSDQTGTGPYEQYF

d_gene: TRBD1
v_gene: TRBV10-3
abundance: NA
j_gene: TRBJ2-5
CDR3nt: TGTGCCATCTCACAGGGGAAAGAGACCCAGTACTTC
CDR3aa: CAISQGKETQYF

d_gene: NA
v_gene: TRBV6-6
abundance: NA
j_gene: TRBJ1-1
CDR3nt: TGTGCCAGCAGTTTAATTCAGGGGAACACTGAAGCTTTCTTT
CDR3aa: CASSLIQGNTEAFF

d_gene: TRBD1
v_gene: TRBV4-3
abundance: NA
j_gene: TRBJ1-6
CDR3nt: TGCGCCAGCAGCCAAGAATTAACAGGGGAGTCGGATTCACCCCTCCACTTT
CDR3aa: CASSQELTGESDSPLHF

d_gene: NA
v_gene: TRBV15
abundance: NA
j_gene: TRBJ2-7
CDR3nt: TGTGCCACCAGCAGACTAGGGGGATTCGAGCAGTACTTC
CDR3aa: CATSRLGGFEQYF

d_gene: NA
v_gene: TRBV21-1
abundance: NA
j_gene: TRBJ2-1
CDR3nt: TGTGCCAGCAGCAGGGGAGGAGGGCTCGGACCCGCTTGGGGGGACAATGAGCAGTTCTTC
CDR3aa: CASSRGGGLGPAWGDNEQFF

d_gene: NA
v_gene: TRBV12-5
abundance: NA
j_gene: TRBJ1-1
CDR3nt: TGTGCTAGTGGTTTGGTACATTACACTGAAGCTTTCTTT
CDR3aa: CASGLVHYTEAFF

d_gene: TRBD1
v_gene: TRBV3-1/TRBV3-2
abundance: NA
j_gene: TRBJ1-3
CDR3nt: TGTGCCAGCAGCCACAGACAGGGGAAGGTTTCTGGAAACACCATATATTTT
CDR3aa: CASSHRQGKVSGNTIYF

d_gene: TRBD2
v_gene: TRBV29-1
abundance: NA
j_gene: TRBJ2-1
CDR3nt: TGCAGCGTTGTTCCCGCGGGGGGGCCGAGTGAGCAGTTCTTC
CDR3aa: CSVVPAGGPSEQFF

d_gene: NA
v_gene: TRBV2
abundance: NA
j_gene: TRBJ1-5
CDR3nt: TGTGCCACCCAGGGGCAGGGCAATCAGCCCCAGCATTTT
CDR3aa: CATQGQGNQPQHF

d_gene: NA
v_gene: TRBV3-1/TRBV3-2
abundance: NA
j_gene: TRBJ2-7
CDR3nt: TGTGCCAGCAGCCGGGACATCTACTCCTACGAGCAGTACTTC
CDR3aa: CASSRDIYSYEQYF

d_gene: NA
v_gene: TRBV19
abundance: NA
j_gene: TRBJ1-1
CDR3nt: TGTGCCAGTAGGCGAGGAGACAGCGACCGAGGGAGGGCTTTCTTT
CDR3aa: CASRRGDSDRGRAFF

d_gene: TRBD1
v_gene: TRBV5-8
abundance: NA
j_gene: TRBJ1-2
CDR3nt: TGTGCCAGCAGCTCAATCGACAGGGATGGCTACACCTTC
CDR3aa: CASSSIDRDGYTF

d_gene: TRBD1
v_gene: TRBV7-6
abundance: NA
j_gene: TRBJ1-1
CDR3nt: TGTGCCAGCAGCCCAGGACAGGGGGCATTTAACACTGAAGCTTTCTTT
CDR3aa: CASSPGQGAFNTEAFF

d_gene: NA
v_gene: TRBV19
abundance: NA
j_gene: TRBJ2-7
CDR3nt: TGTGCCAGTAGTATAGGCCCCTCCAGAAAGAACGAGCAGTACTTC
CDR3aa: CASSIGPSRKNEQYF

d_gene: TRBD2
v_gene: TRBV11-2
abundance: NA
j_gene: TRBJ2-5
CDR3nt: TGTGCCAGCAGCCAGGGACTAGCCGGGGAGACCCAGTACTTC
CDR3aa: CASSQGLAGETQYF

d_gene: NA
v_gene: TRBV6-5
abundance: NA
j_gene: TRBJ1-2
CDR3nt: TGTGCCAGCAGCCGGGGGATGGCTGGCTACACCTTC
CDR3aa: CASSRGMAGYTF

d_gene: NA
v_gene: TRBV27
abundance: NA
j_gene: TRBJ1-2
CDR3nt: TGTGCCAGCAGTTCCCAGGGTTGGAATCACTATGGCTACACCTTC
CDR3aa: CASSSQGWNHYGYTF

d_gene: NA
v_gene: TRBV5-1
abundance: few
j_gene: TRBJ1-1
CDR3nt: TGCGCCAGCAGCTTTGGAGGGGATAGCACTGAAGCTTTCTTT
CDR3aa: CASSFGGDSTEAFF

d_gene: NA
v_gene: TRBV4-2
abundance: NA
j_gene: TRBJ2-3
CDR3nt: TGTGCCAGCAGCCGGGGGGGGCCAGGAGATACGCAGTATTTT
CDR3aa: CASSRGGPGDTQYF

d_gene: TRBD1
v_gene: TRBV4-1
abundance: NA
j_gene: TRBJ1-3
CDR3nt: TGCGCCAGCGCCGGGGACAGCTCTGGAAACACCATATATTTT
CDR3aa: CASAGDSSGNTIYF

d_gene: TRBD1
v_gene: TRBV15
abundance: NA
j_gene: TRBJ1-5
CDR3nt: TGTGCCACCAGCAGGGCGTTCCCGGGACAGAATACTAGGGGCAATCAGCCCCAGCATTTT
CDR3aa: CATSRAFPGQNTRGNQPQHF

d_gene: NA
v_gene: TRBV19
abundance: once
j_gene: TRBJ1-1
CDR3nt: TGTGCCAGTAACCCCTCCGTAAACCGGGGGACGGAAGCTTTCTTT
CDR3aa: CASNPSVNRGTEAFF

d_gene: TRBD1
v_gene: TRBV28
abundance: once
j_gene: TRBJ1-5
CDR3nt: TGTGCCACACAGGGGGGGAATCAGCCCCAGCATTTT
CDR3aa: CATQGGNQPQHF

d_gene: TRBD2
v_gene: TRBV10-3
abundance: NA
j_gene: TRBJ2-3
CDR3nt: TGTGCCTCACGAACGGGGGGAGGGCGCACAGATACGCAGTATTTT
CDR3aa: CASRTGGGRTDTQYF

d_gene: NA
v_gene: TRBV5-1
abundance: once
j_gene: TRBJ2-1
CDR3nt: TGCGCCAGCAGCTGGCGGACAGACAATGAGCAGTTCTTC
CDR3aa: CASSWRTDNEQFF

d_gene: TRBD1
v_gene: TRBV14
abundance: NA
j_gene: TRBJ2-2
CDR3nt: TGTGCCAGCAGCCTACTGGACAGGGGGGCCGGGGAGCTGTTTTTT
CDR3aa: CASSLLDRGAGELFF

d_gene: NA
v_gene: TRBV6-5
abundance: NA
j_gene: TRBJ1-5
CDR3nt: TGTGCCACCGGGAGGGCGGGGAGTAACAATCAGCCCCAGCATTTT
CDR3aa: CATGRAGSNNQPQHF

d_gene: TRBD1
v_gene: TRBV10-3
abundance: NA
j_gene: TRBJ1-3
CDR3nt: TGTGCCATCAGCCCTGGACAGGGTCGAGGAAACACCATATATTTT
CDR3aa: CAISPGQGRGNTIYF